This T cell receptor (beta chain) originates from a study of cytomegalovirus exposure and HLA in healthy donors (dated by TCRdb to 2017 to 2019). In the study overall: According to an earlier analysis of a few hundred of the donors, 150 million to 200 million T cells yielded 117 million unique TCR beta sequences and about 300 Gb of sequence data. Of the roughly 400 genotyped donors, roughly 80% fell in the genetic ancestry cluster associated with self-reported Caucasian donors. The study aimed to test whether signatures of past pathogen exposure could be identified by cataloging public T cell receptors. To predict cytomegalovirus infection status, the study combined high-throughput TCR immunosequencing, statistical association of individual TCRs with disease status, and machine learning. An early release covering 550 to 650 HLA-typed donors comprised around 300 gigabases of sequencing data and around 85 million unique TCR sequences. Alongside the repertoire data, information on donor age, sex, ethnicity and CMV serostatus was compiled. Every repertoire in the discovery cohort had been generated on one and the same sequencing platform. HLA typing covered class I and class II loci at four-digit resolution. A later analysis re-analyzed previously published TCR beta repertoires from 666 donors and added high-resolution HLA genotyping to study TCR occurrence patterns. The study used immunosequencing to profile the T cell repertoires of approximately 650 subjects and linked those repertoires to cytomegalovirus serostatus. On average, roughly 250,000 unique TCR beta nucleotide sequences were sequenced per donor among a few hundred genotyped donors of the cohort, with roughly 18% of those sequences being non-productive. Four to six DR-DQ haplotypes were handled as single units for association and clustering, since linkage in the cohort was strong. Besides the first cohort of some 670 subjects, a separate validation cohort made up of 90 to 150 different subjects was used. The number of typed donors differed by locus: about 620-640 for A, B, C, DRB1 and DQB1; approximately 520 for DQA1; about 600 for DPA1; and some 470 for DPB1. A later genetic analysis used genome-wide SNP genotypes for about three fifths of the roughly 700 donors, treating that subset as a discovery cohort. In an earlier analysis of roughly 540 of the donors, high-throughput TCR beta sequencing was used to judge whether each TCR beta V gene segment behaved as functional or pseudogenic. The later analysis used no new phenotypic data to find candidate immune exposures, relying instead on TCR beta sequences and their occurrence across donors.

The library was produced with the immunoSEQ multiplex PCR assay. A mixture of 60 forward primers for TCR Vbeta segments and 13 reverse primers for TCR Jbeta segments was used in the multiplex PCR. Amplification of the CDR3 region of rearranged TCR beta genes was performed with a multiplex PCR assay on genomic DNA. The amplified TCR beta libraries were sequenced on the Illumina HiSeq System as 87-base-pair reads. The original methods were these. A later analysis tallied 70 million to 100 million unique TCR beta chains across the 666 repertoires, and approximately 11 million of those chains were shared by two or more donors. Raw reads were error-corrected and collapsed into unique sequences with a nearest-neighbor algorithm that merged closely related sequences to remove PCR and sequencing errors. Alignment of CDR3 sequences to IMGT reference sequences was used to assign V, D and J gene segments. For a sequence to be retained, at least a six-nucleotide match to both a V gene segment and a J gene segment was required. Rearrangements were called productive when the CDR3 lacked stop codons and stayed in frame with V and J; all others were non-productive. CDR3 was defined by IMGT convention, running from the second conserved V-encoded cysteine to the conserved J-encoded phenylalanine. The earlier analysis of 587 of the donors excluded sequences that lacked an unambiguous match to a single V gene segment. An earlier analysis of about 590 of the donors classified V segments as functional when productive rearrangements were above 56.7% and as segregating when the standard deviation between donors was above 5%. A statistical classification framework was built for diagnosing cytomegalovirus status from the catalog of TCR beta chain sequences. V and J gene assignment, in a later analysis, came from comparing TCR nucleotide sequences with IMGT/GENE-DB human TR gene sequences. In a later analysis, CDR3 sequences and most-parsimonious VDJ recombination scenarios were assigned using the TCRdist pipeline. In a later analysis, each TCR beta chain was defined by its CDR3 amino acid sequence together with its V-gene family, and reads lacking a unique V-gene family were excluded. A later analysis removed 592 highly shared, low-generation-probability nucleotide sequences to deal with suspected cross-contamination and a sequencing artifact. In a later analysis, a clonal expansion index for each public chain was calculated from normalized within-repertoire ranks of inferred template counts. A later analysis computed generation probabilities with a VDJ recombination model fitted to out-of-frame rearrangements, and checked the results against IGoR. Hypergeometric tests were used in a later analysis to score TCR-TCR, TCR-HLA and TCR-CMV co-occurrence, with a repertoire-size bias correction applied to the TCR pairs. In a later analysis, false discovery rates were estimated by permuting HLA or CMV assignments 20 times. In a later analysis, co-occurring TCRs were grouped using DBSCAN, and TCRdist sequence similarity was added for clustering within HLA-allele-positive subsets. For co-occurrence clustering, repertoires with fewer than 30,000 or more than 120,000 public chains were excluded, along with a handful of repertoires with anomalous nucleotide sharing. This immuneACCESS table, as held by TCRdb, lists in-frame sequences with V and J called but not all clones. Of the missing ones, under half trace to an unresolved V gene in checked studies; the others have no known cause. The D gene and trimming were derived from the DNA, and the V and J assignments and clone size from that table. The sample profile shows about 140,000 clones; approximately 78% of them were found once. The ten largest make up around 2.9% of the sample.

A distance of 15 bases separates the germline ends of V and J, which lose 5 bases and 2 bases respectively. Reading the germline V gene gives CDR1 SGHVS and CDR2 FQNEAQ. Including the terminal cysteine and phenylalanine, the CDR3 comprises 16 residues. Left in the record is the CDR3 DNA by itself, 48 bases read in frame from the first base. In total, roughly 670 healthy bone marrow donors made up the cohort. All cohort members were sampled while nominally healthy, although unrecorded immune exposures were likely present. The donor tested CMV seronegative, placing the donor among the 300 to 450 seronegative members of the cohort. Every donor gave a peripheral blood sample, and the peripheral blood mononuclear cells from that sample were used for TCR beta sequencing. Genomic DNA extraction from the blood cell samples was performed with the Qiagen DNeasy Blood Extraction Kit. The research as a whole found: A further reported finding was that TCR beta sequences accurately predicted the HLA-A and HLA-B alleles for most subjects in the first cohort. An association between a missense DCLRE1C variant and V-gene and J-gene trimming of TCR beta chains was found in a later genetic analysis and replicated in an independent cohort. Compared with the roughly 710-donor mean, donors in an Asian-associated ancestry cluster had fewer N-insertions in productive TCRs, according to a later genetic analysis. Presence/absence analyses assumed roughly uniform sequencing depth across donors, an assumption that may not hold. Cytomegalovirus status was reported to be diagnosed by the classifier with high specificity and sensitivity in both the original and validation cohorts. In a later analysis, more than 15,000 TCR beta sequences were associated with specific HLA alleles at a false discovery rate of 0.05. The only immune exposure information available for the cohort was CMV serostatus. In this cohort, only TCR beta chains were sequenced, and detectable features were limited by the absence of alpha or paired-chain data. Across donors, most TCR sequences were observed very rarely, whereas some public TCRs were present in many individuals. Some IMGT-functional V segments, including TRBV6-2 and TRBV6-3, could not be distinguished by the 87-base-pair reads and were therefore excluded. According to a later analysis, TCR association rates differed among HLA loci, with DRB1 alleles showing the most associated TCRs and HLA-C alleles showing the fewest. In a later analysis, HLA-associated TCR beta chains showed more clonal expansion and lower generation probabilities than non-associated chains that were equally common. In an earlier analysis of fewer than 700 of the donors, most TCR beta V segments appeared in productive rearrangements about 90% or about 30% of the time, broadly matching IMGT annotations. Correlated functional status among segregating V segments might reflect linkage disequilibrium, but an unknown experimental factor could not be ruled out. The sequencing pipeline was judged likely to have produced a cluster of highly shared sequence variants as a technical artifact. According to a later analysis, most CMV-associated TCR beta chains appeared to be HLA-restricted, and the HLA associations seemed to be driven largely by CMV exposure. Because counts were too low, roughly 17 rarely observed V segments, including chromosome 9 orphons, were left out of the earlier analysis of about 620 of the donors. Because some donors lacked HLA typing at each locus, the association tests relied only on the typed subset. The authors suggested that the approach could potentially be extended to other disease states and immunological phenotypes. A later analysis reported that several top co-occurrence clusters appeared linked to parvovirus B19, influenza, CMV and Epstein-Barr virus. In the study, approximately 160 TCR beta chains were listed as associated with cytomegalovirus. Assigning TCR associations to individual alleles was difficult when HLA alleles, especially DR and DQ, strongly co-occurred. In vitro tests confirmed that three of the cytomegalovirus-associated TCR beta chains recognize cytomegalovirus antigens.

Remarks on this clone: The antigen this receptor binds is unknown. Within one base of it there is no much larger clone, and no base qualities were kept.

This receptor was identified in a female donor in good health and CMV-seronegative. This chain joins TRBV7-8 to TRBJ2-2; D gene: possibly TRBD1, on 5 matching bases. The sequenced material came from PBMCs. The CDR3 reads CASSQTVGVNTGELFF. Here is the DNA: TGTGCCAGCAGCCAGACCGTAGGGGTAAACACCGGGGAGCTGTTTTTT.